This T cell receptor (beta chain) was identified during a study of OX40 agonist ivuxolimab in advanced cancers. Looking at the study overall: Ivuxolimab was an agonistic, fully human IgG2 monoclonal antibody directed against OX40 (CD134), a costimulatory receptor. Intravenous ivuxolimab was administered to patients every 2 weeks at six dose levels: 0.01, 0.1, 0.3, 1.5, 3 and 10 mg/kg. Among the roughly 50 dose-escalation patients, around 20 had hepatocellular carcinoma, roughly 15 melanoma, 9 renal cell carcinoma and 9 head and neck cancer. A male proportion of roughly 80% and a mean age of approximately 58 years, ranging from 23 to 79, were recorded for the dose-escalation cohort. Patients were allowed to have had prior anti-PD-1, anti-PD-L1 or anti-CTLA-4 therapy, and around two fifths of the dose-escalation patients had been treated with checkpoint inhibitors. Partial responses were achieved by three dose-escalation patients, of whom one had hepatocellular carcinoma and two had cutaneous melanoma. Peripheral TCRbeta sequencing aimed to test whether ivuxolimab altered TCR sequence diversity and caused clonal T-cell expansion. The paper describes the monotherapy dose-escalation part (N of about 55 patients) of the phase I trial of ivuxolimab.

The trial excluded patients who had a history of autoimmune disease or were on systemic immunosuppression. Peripheral blood for TCR sequencing was drawn from every dose cohort at baseline, at cycle 4 day 1 and at cycle 7 day 1. The samples were drawn from a first-in-human, open-label, multicenter phase I dose-escalation trial of ivuxolimab. Adults with locally advanced or metastatic head and neck squamous cell, hepatocellular, melanoma or renal cell carcinoma were enrolled in the trial. Before TCR sequencing, CD4+ T cells and CD8+ T cells from peripheral blood were sorted into separate populations. Genomic DNA was isolated from the sorted cells so that the TCRbeta CDR3 region could be sequenced. TCRbeta CDR3 regions were sequenced using the immunoSEQ Assay. TCRdb mirrors the immuneACCESS table, restricted to in-frame sequences. Some clones are absent from its copies; in checked studies, under half trace to an unresolved V gene, and the reason for the others is unknown. The table for this sample lists approximately 100,000 clones; approximately 90% of them were counted only once. The top ten constitute around 0.76% of the sample.

The CDR1 and CDR2 encoded by the germline V gene are SQVTM and ANQGSEA. V is pruned by 5 bases and J by 0 bases, leaving 5 bases of the junction without a gene match. The cysteine opens and the phenylalanine closes a CDR3 of 16 amino acids. Only the CDR3 region is kept as DNA, spanning 48 bases read in frame from base 1. Summary of the overall study and its limitations: Low levels of normalized T-cell clonal expansion were also seen in some patients who did not respond. At doses of 0.1 to 3.0 mg/kg, clonal expansion of both CD4+ and CD8+ T cells in blood was seen between baseline and week 6. After ivuxolimab, more expanded clones were found on average in CD8+ T cells than in CD4+ T cells. The antigen specificity of the clonally expanded peripheral T cells was not determined. In the 0.1-3.0 mg/kg groups, partial responders were among the patients with the lowest normalized peripheral clonal expansion, particularly in CD8+ T cells.

As for this clone: Which antigen it targets is not known. The input lacks base qualities; no much larger clone sits a single base away.

This clonotype was obtained from an adult with an advanced solid tumor such as melanoma, head and neck, liver or kidney cancer. The sequencing used CD4+ or CD8+ T cells sorted from blood, collected in a trial of the OX40 agonist ivuxolimab. The chain links TRBV29-1 with TRBJ1-3, and TRBD1 matches 12 of the central bases. DNA sequence: TGCAGCGTTTATGGGACAGGGGGCCACTCTGGAAACACCATATATTTT. It is translated as CSVYGTGGHSGNTIYF.